This T cell receptor (beta chain) was captured in a study of T-cell memory formation after mild COVID-19. Study context: Each donor largely had its own TCR clusters.

Trimming removed 2 bases from V and 0 bases from J, with 6 bases in between. The germline V gene encodes CDR1 SGHNT and CDR2 YYREEE (reference sequence). The CDR3 is 13 amino acids. Ten or more counts support this clonotype. The antigen is unknown. The study, taken as a whole, reports: In pre-infection memory, a portion of responding clones appeared, which suggested that cross-reactive memory joined.

Each CDR3 protein is one row after TCRdb ran MiXCR on the 5' RACE reads. The sample lists tens of thousands of distinct CDR3 sequences, roughly 21% occurring once. This TCR derives from an adult who had mild COVID-19 (a few samples of this study predate the infection). Cell type and time point are not known. The rearrangement uses TRBV5-4 and TRBJ2-7, with no clear D. Sequences were obtained from PBMCs or a T cell subset sorted from them (not recorded which). The CDR3 region is CASSFRNSYEQYF. The CDR3 DNA follows: TGTGCCAGCAGCTTCCGGAACTCCTACGAGCAGTACTTC.